The source of this TCR beta chain is a study of long-term antiretroviral therapy in people with HIV (dated by TCRdb to the early 2020s). Concerning the study at large: Collection of the earliest samples took place about a decade ahead of the 2015 WHO recommendation for immediate ART, at a time when ART was typically delayed until CD4 counts fell. Whether ART initiation and durable HIV suppression were associated with changes in peripheral blood TRB repertoire composition and diversity was tested in a retrospective serial study. A total of roughly 200 cryopreserved PBMC samples came from 30 adults with confirmed HIV infection and were collected serially over a mean of roughly six years (range 1-12). Of the roughly 30 participants with HIV, approximately 11 were female. Test extractions of a monoclonal T-cell line alongside approximately 36 polyclonal samples showed no cross-contamination during QIAcube processing.

Inclusive of the bounding cysteine and phenylalanine, the CDR3 is 16 residues long. Only the CDR3 portion is preserved as DNA: 48 bases, with reading frame beginning at the first base. From the germline V gene (reference sequence), CDR1 is PRHDT and CDR2 is FYEKMQ. Trimming costs V 4 bases and J 9 bases, and their ends lie 19 bases apart. Study-wide findings and limitations: Expanded TRB clones identified before ART initiation dominated the repertoire across all time points, though the dominance fluctuated and decreased in many PLHIV after ART. Inferences about post-ART repertoire changes were limited because no data were available on ART adherence, viral resistance or therapy changes. HIV repertoires had narrower CDR3 length ranges than controls, and the network structure suggested an antigen-experienced repertoire that shifted only slightly toward naive after ART. Starting ART was linked to a significant rise in TRB diversity, yet even after long-term ART the diversity remained significantly lower than in transplant donor controls. Because pre-ART samples had limited cell numbers, profiling was done on unsorted PBMC rather than on sorted CD4+ and CD8+ T cells. The samples span the years 2004 to 2017, and the ART regimens used at that time may not be as effective as current regimens. Limited PBMC availability meant only the TCR beta chain was sequenced, without alpha chain pairing.

The immunoSEQ hsTCRB v3.0 assay was used at survey level resolution for TRB variable region sequencing. The targeted TRB sequencing depth was roughly 40,000-50,000 T-cell genomes per sample. An Illumina MiSeq with a v3 150-cycle kit was used to sequence the pooled TRB libraries. Under the source paper's analysis protocol: Repertoire analysis was performed in R inside a reproducible Nextflow workflow that covered QC, data transformation and analysis. LymphoSeq2, an R package for exploring AIRR-Seq data, was used to implement custom analyses. A few samples that yielded fewer than 5000 total TRB sequences were excluded, so that more than 150 HIV repertoires were analyzed. Of the 188 retained HIV repertoires, 55 to 60 were collected before and 120 to 140 after ART initiation. Repertoires were downsampled to 5000 TRB nucleotide sequences, with summary statistics averaged over 100 downsampling iterations. Only TRB sequences with CDR3 regions of at least seven amino acids were retained for analysis. Diversity was assessed using a clonality score derived from Shannon entropy and using the Gini coefficient. In repertoire networks, the top 5000 CDR3 amino acid sequences were linked whenever an edit distance of one separated two sequences. For TRB CDR3 amino acid sequences, antigen specificity groups and MHC restriction were predicted with GLIPH2. CDR3 amino acid sequences were matched against VDJdb and McPAS-TCR to flag known CMV, EBV, HIV or tissue antigen associations. Pre-ART, post-ART and control groups were compared with Wilcoxon signed-rank tests and Holm-Bonferroni correction. Entries here come from immuneACCESS through TCRdb and include only in-frame sequences with V and J called. Some clones fail to appear in such tables; in the studies checked, an unresolved V gene covers under half of the shortfall, and the cause of the remainder is unknown. V and J calls and clone size are given by that table; D and trimming were obtained from the DNA. Across this sample there are fewer than 25,000 clones, with roughly 80% seen only once. The ten largest clones add up to 13% to 15% of the sample.

This clone was counted a single time. Its antigen is unknown. Nothing much larger sits one base from this clone, and base qualities are not available. Participants were included only if at least one PBMC sample before ART initiation and at least two post-ART samples were available. All participants with HIV were treated in the United States of America. Before DNA extraction, cryopreserved samples of about 0.9-11 million PBMC were thawed and then washed. At the time of the earliest PBMC sample, participants with HIV were aged between about 23 and 55 years. PBMC samples were contributed by each participant from 1-4 timepoints before ART initiation and 2-8 timepoints after ART initiation, with a median of 7 samples. For every participant, serial HIV viral load, CD4+ T-cell count, ART history and demographic data were obtained. Genomic DNA was extracted from unsorted PBMC with a Qiagen kit on a QIAcube, processed in batches of 12 samples.

The chain links TRBV13 with TRBJ1-6; a weak D assignment points to TRBD1 (6 bases agree). This receptor was identified in a woman aged 25 to 45 with HIV. Material: unsorted PBMCs, obtained 2.9 years after starting antiretroviral therapy. This receptor has the CDR3 CASSSREAGEISPLHF. The DNA sequence is TGTGCCAGCAGCTCCCGGGAGGCAGGGGAAATTTCACCCCTCCACTTT.